The 9 T cell receptor beta chains below were found in one sample sequenced in a study of T-cell reconstitution after alpha-beta-depleted transplantation in children. Unique molecular identifiers tagged the TCRbeta library. TCRdb ran MiXCR on the PCR reads and lists one entry per CDR3 protein. Found here are 530,000 or so distinct CDR3 sequences, approximately 30% of them singletons; the top ten hold under 45%. The source was PBMCs, collected before TCRalphabeta/CD19-depleted stem cell transplant. These receptors were collected from a boy under three years old with Wiskott-Aldrich syndrome, due to receive a stem cell transplant.

CDR3 sequence: CSVVGGQGDTQYF. The CDR3 DNA sequence: TGCAGCGTTGTCGGGGGACAGGGAGATACGCAGTATTTT. This sequence joins TRBV29-1 and TRBJ2-3; 9 bases fit TRBD1. V lost 4 bases, J lost 5 bases, and 4 bases stayed unmatched. CDR1 SQVTM and CDR2 ANQGSEA come from the germline V gene. The CDR3 sequence is 13 residues long.

The V gene is TRBV12-3 or TRBV12-4, the J gene TRBJ1-3; 7 bases are a match to TRBD1. The trim removed 3 bases at V and 0 bases at J, leaving 5 bases unmatched. The CDR3 is made up of 16 amino acids. The CDR3 nucleotides are TGTGCCAGCAGTTTTCGGGCAGGGGGCTCTGGAAACACCATATATTTT. Its translation: CASSFRAGGSGNTIYF.

Only a few counts were recorded for this clonotype. V is TRBV3-1 and J is TRBJ2-3; the match to TRBD2 covers 12 bases. The ends lost 2 bases at V and 4 bases at J; junction bases unmatched: 4. Germline values: CDR1 LGHDT, CDR2 YNNKEL (reference sequence). The CDR3 length is 16 residues. The CDR3 sequence is CASSQLAGGPADTQYF. CDR3 in DNA: TGTGCCAGCAGCCAACTAGCGGGAGGGCCGGCAGATACGCAGTATTTT.

The chain combines TRBV5-1 with TRBJ2-3; D uncertain. Germline assignment: CDR1 SGHRS and CDR2 YFSETQ. CDR3 length equals 14 residues. The V and J ends lost 4 bases and 6 bases respectively, with 15 bases between them. The CDR3 protein is CASSVRAAADTQYF. CDR3 coding DNA: TGCGCCAGCAGCGTCCGGGCCGCGGCGGATACGCAGTATTTT. Full variable domain (rest looked up from reference TRBV5-1 and TRBJ2-3): KAGVTQTPRYLIKTRGQQVTLSCSPISGHRSVSWYQQTPGQGLQFLFEYFSETQRNKGNFPGRFSGRQFSNSRSEMNVSTLELGDSALYLCASSVRAAADTQYFGPGTRLTVL.

This clonotype was picked up a small number of times. The chain uses TRBV11-2 and TRBJ2-7; D remains unclear. Trimming took off 4 bases at V and 3 bases at J, with 10 bases between the two ends. This CDR3 has 13 residues. Germline V gene lookup returns CDR1 SGHAT and CDR2 FQNNGV. The CDR3 protein is CASSSSDGYEQYF. CDR3 sequence (DNA): TGTGCCAGCAGCTCTTCAGACGGCTACGAGCAGTACTTC.

This chain uses TRBV10-3 with TRBJ1-1; D may be TRBD1 (5 bases). The V and J ends lost 5 bases and 4 bases respectively, with 14 bases between them. Germline assignment: CDR1 ENHRY and CDR2 SYGVKD. The CDR3 runs to 14 residues. The CDR3 nucleotides are TGTGCCATCAGTACGTCAGGGATGACCACTGAAGCTTTCTTT. Translated, it gives CAISTSGMTTEAFF.

The rearrangement joins TRBV19 to TRBJ1-5, with D perhaps matching TRBD1 (5 bases). This CDR3 is built from 19 residues. V gave up 7 bases and J gave up 2 bases, with 27 bases separating them. Germline CDR1 LNHDA, CDR2 SQIVND (reference sequence). The CDR3 bases are TGTGCCAGTAAAAAGCAGACAGATCCTATCTTCTACGGCAATCAGCCCCAGCATTTT. It specifies CASKKQTDPIFYGNQPQHF.

This chain connects TRBV7-9 to TRBJ1-4; D is uncertain. Trimming pared 1 base from V and 5 bases from J, leaving 11 bases between. The germline gives CDR1 SEHNR, CDR2 FQNEAQ (reference sequence). The CDR3 sequence is 15 residues long. The CDR3 region has the DNA TGTGCCAGCAGCTTAGGAAGAGTAGAAAATGAAAAACTGTTTTTT. Protein sequence: CASSLGRVENEKLFF.

This chain links TRBV14 with TRBJ2-3; D uncertain. The CDR3 sequence is 16 residues long. CDR1 and CDR2 (germline): SGHDN, FVKESK. V was pared by 2 bases and J by 2 bases, with 14 bases between. The CDR3 spells CASSQLGRTSTDTQYF. In nucleotides, the CDR3 is TGTGCCAGCAGCCAACTGGGTCGAACCTCCACAGATACGCAGTATTTT.